One sample yielded the 13 T cell receptor beta chains listed below, sequenced in a study of type 1 regulatory T cells. TCRdb itself ran the reads through MiXCR, one entry per CDR3 protein. The sample includes about 19,000 distinct CDR3 sequences, roughly a tenth of them seen just once. The sample comprised CD4+ T cells, either the whole sample or a sorted fraction (not recorded which). The source of these receptors is a human donor in good health.

Worth noting for this clonotype: With a much larger clone just one base away, this may be a read error. The chain links TRBV29-1 to TRBJ2-1; 10 positions agree with TRBD2. The CDR3 runs to 14 residues. V trimming: 4 bases; J trimming: 6 bases; junction bases outside the gene matches: 6. The germline gives CDR1 SQVTM, CDR2 ANQGSEA. The CDR3 loop is CSVGGLAGVNEQFF. DNA of the CDR3: TGCAGCGTTGGGGGGCTAGCGGGAGTCAATGAGCAGTTCTTC.

This chain uses TRBV14 with TRBJ1-6; D unresolved. Germline CDR1 and CDR2: SGHDN and FVKESK. CDR3 length equals 13 residues. Trimming took 0 bases from V and 8 from J, leaving 5 bases between them. CDR3: CASSQELDSPLHF. The CDR3 coding sequence is TGTGCCAGCAGCCAAGAATTGGATTCACCCCTCCACTTT.

This clonotype was counted many times. This chain's CDR3 is CAIKASNEQFF. The CDR3 DNA reads as TGTGCCATCAAGGCGTCGAATGAGCAGTTCTTC. The rearrangement links TRBV10-3 to TRBJ2-1; D unclear. The CDR3 covers 11 residues. V was pared by 7 bases and J by 7 bases, with 8 bases between. The germline V gene encodes CDR1 ENHRY and CDR2 SYGVKD.

This clonotype was detected many times. CDR3 in amino acids: CASSLAAGVYEQYF. In nucleotides, the CDR3 is TGTGCCAGCAGCTTAGCGGCAGGAGTCTACGAGCAGTACTTC. The chain links TRBV7-2 to TRBJ2-7, with no clear D. The CDR3 covers 14 residues. The V gene's germline CDR1 is SGHTA and CDR2 FQGNSA. Trimming removed 0 bases from V and 3 bases from J, with 9 bases in between.

This clonotype was detected only a few times. The V gene is TRBV10-3, the J gene TRBJ2-2; 7 bases are shared with TRBD1. V was pared by 10 bases and J by 3 bases, with 8 bases of the junction left unmatched. This CDR3 region has 14 residues. Germline CDR1 ENHRY, CDR2 SYGVKD. The CDR3 DNA reads TGTGCCACCGCGACAGGGTGGGACACCGGGGAGCTGTTTTTT. Amino acid sequence: CATATGWDTGELFF.

This chain uses TRBV7-9 with TRBJ1-2; no reliable D call. This CDR3 spans 12 amino acids. CDR1 is SEHNR and CDR2 is FQNEAQ in the germline V gene (reference sequence). The V and J ends lost 4 bases and 3 bases respectively, with 6 bases between them. In DNA, the CDR3 is TGTGCCAGCAGCTCCGGGGACTATGGCTACACCTTC. This sequence encodes CASSSGDYGYTF. The variable domain in full, with the rest retrieved from reference TRBV7-9 and TRBJ1-2, is DTGVSQNPRHKITKRGQNVTFRCDPISEHNRLYWYRQTLGQGPEFLTYFQNEAQLEKSRLLSDRFSAERPKGSFSTLEIQRTEQGDSAMYLCASSSGDYGYTFGSGTRLTVV.

This clonotype was observed a handful of times. The gene calls are TRBV4-2 and TRBJ2-1; 9 bases align to TRBD2. CDR3 length: 16 residues. Germline CDR1 and CDR2: LGHNA and YNFKEQ. V was clipped by 1 base and J by 6 bases; unmatched bases: 7. In DNA, the CDR3 is TGTGCCAGCAGCCAAGTGGCGGGAGGGGTTCTCAATGAGCAGTTCTTC. Residues: CASSQVAGGVLNEQFF.

The sample holds many counts of this clonotype. V and J are TRBV20-1 and TRBJ2-7; TRBD1 matches at 7 bases. This CDR3 comprises 14 residues. The V gene end was trimmed by 6 bases and the J gene end by 0 bases; junction bases not matched to a gene: 8. The germline CDR1 and CDR2 sequences are DFQATT and SNEGSKA (reference sequence). For the CDR3, the DNA is TGCAGTGCAGAGGACAGGAAAAGCTCCTACGAGCAGTACTTC. This translates into CSAEDRKSSYEQYF.

Remarks on this clonotype: This may arise from a read error, as a much more abundant clone is one base away. This chain joins TRBV19 and TRBJ2-2, with D possibly being TRBD1 or TRBD2 (5 bases each). CDR3 length: 14 residues. From germline, CDR1 is LNHDA and CDR2 SQIVND (reference sequence). DNA of the CDR3: TGTGCCAGTAGTATAGGGCCGATGGAAGGGGAGCTGCTTTTT. The encoded protein is CASSIGPMEGELLF.

Ten or more counts support this clonotype. The chain employs TRBV20-1 and TRBJ2-7; D is uncertain. The CDR3 contains 13 residues. Per the germline V gene, CDR1 is DFQATT and CDR2 is SNEGSKA (reference sequence). V was trimmed by 5 bases and J by 4 bases, leaving 15 bases between them. The CDR3 spells CSARRVGFYEQYF. Written as DNA, the CDR3 is TGCAGTGCTCGGAGAGTCGGGTTTTACGAGCAGTACTTC.

This clonotype was seen ten or more times. The chain uses TRBV4-3 and TRBJ2-4; TRBD2 matches at 9 bases. The CDR3 runs to 20 residues. Germline V gene data show CDR1 as LGHNA and CDR2 as YSLEER. V lost 0 bases, J lost 2 bases, and 14 bases stayed unmatched. CDR3 nucleotides: TGCGCCAGCAGCCAAGATCGTTTGGTAGCGGGAGAGGGGTCCAAAAACATTCAGTACTTC. This gives the protein CASSQDRLVAGEGSKNIQYF.

This clonotype was counted at least ten times. V gene TRBV7-2 combines with J gene TRBJ1-5, with a possible D match to TRBD1 (6 bases). The V gene lost 1 base and the J gene lost 6 bases, with 13 bases spanning the gap. Germline V CDR1 and CDR2: SGHTA, FQGNSA. This CDR3 is built from 15 residues. The CDR3 spells CASSLVGGLVQPQHF. CDR3 in DNA: TGTGCCAGCAGCTTAGTCGGGGGGCTAGTTCAGCCCCAGCATTTT. Together with reference TRBV7-2 and TRBJ1-5, the CDR3 gives the full variable domain: GAGVSQSPSNKVTEKGKDVELRCDPISGHTALYWYRQSLGQGLEFLIYFQGNSAPDKSGLPSDRFSAERTGGSVSTLTIQRTQQEDSAVYLCASSLVGGLVQPQHFGDGTRLSIL.

The chain carries TRBV20-1 and TRBJ2-2, with TRBD1 matching over 8 bases. CDR1 and CDR2 (germline): DFQATT, SNEGSKA (reference sequence). This CDR3 has 16 residues. V trimming: 0 bases; J trimming: 8 bases; junction bases outside the gene matches: 11. CDR3 in amino acids: CSARDPGQGGGGELFF. DNA of the CDR3: TGCAGTGCTAGAGATCCCGGACAGGGTGGAGGGGGGGAGCTGTTTTTT.